The 7 T cell receptor beta chains in this list originate from one sample, sequenced in a study of technical replicates of blood from several donors. The table came from immunoSEQ multiplex PCR; TCRdb's copy has only in-frame clones and leaves some out. The sample lists about 84,000 clones, roughly 90% occurring once. The sample was T cells isolated from PBMCs. The receptors were sampled from a human donor in good health.

This clone was seen a single time. This sequence joins TRBV18 and TRBJ1-1; a possible D gene is TRBD1 (5 bases). Trimming shortened V by 0 bases and J by 1 base, and 9 bases separated the two germline ends. In germline, CDR1 is KGHSH, CDR2 LQKENI. The CDR3 is 15 residues long. This chain's CDR3 is CASSPPSQGNTEAFF. CDR3 in DNA: TGTGCCAGCTCACCACCGAGCCAGGGGAACACTGAAGCTTTCTTT.

This chain joins TRBV7-9 and TRBJ1-1; D perhaps matches TRBD1 (5 bases). From germline, CDR1 is SEHNR and CDR2 FQNEAQ (reference sequence). V was trimmed by 1 base and J by 1 base, leaving 7 bases between them. This CDR3 is built from 14 residues. The CDR3 is CASSLEGRNTEAFF. DNA of the CDR3: TGTGCCAGCAGCTTAGAGGGGCGGAACACTGAAGCTTTCTTT.

The gene calls are TRBV5-1 and TRBJ1-1; tentative D call: TRBD1 (5 bases). From germline, CDR1 is SGHRS and CDR2 YFSETQ. The V end lost 0 bases, the J end lost 3 bases, and 18 bases lay between the germline ends. The CDR3 loop spans 17 amino acids. Written as DNA, the CDR3 is TGCGCCAGCAGCTTGGGTCAGGGTACGAAAGTCGACACTGAAGCTTTCTTT. As protein: CASSLGQGTKVDTEAFF. The full variable domain, completed using reference TRBV5-1 and TRBJ1-1, is KAGVTQTPRYLIKTRGQQVTLSCSPISGHRSVSWYQQTPGQGLQFLFEYFSETQRNKGNFPGRFSGRQFSNSRSEMNVSTLELGDSALYLCASSLGQGTKVDTEAFFGQGTRLTVV.

This rearrangement joins TRBV14 to TRBJ1-2; no firm D call. CDR3 length: 16 residues. V was trimmed by 4 bases and J by 4 bases, leaving 19 bases between them. Germline-derived CDR1 and CDR2 are SGHDN and FVKESK. The CDR3 sequence is CASSPGIGNNFYGYTF. CDR3 sequence (DNA): TGTGCCAGCAGCCCGGGGATTGGAAACAACTTCTATGGCTACACCTTC.

This clone was counted a single time. The rearrangement uses TRBV19 and TRBJ2-1; 7 nucleotides match TRBD2. Germline values: CDR1 LNHDA, CDR2 SQIVND (reference sequence). The CDR3 covers 18 residues. V lost 7 bases to trimming and J lost 5 bases; unmatched junction nucleotides: 20. CDR3 coding DNA: TGTGCCAGTAAGCGTTATGCGGGAGAAAGTTCAAGGGACAATGAGCAGTTCTTC. It codes for CASKRYAGESSRDNEQFF.

This rearrangement joins TRBV6-1 to TRBJ1-4, with TRBD1 identical over 10 bases. The V gene end was trimmed by 2 bases and the J gene end by 7 bases; junction bases not matched to a gene: 16. From germline, CDR1 is MNHNS and CDR2 SASEGT. The CDR3 is made up of 19 amino acids. In nucleotides, the CDR3 is TGTGCCAGCAGTGAACCGGGACAGGGGCGGTTCCGGCCGACTGAAAAACTGTTTTTT. Residues: CASSEPGQGRFRPTEKLFF.

The chain links TRBV2 to TRBJ2-7, with 11 bases lining up with TRBD2. The V segment lost 6 bases and the J segment 2 bases; nucleotides outside the gene matches: 6. The CDR3 totals 15 residues. CDR1 and CDR2 (germline): SNHLY, FYNNEI. CDR3 amino acids: CASRVAGLAAYEQYF. The CDR3 bases are TGTGCCAGCAGGGTAGCGGGACTAGCGGCCTACGAGCAGTACTTC.